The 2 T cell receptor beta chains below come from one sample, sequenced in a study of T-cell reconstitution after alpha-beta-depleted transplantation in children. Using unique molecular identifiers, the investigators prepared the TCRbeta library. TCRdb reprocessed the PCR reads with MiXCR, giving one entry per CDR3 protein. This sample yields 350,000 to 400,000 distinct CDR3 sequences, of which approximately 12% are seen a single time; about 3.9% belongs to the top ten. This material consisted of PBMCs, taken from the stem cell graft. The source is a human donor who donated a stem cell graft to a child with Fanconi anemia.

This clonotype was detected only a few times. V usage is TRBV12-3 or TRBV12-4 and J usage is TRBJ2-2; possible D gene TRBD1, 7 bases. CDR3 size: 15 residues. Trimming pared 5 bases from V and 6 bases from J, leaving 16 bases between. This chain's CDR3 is CASSRTGERAGELFF. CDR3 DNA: TGTGCCAGCAGTCGAACAGGGGAGCGGGCCGGGGAGCTGTTTTTT.

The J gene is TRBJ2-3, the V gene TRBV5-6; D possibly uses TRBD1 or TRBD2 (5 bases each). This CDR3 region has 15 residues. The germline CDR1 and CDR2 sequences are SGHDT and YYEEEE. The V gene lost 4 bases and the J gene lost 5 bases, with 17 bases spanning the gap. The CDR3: CASSPRGDLLDTQYF. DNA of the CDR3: TGTGCCAGCAGCCCCCGGGGCGACCTACTAGATACGCAGTATTTT.